This T cell receptor (beta chain) originates from a study of regulatory T cells in long-lasting Graves disease (dated by TCRdb to 2020 to 2022). Background on the whole study: Patients with newly diagnosed Graves' disease had been on antithyroid drugs for under 3 months. TCR sequencing covered 13 persistent and roughly 20 newly diagnosed Graves' disease patients, 33 samples in total. Patients with persistent Graves' disease were compared with patients with newly diagnosed Graves' disease using TCR sequencing and RNA sequencing of peripheral blood. The study took place in China and was registered as a clinical trial.

Receptor amplification or capture employed multiplex PCR. For sequencing, an Illumina HiSeq 4000 was employed. CDR3 regions were amplified by Arm-PCR with iRepertoire HTBI primers to construct TCR beta libraries. Gel purification was performed on PCR products prior to sequencing. Per the original workflow: A total of roughly 58 TRBV and approximately 13 TRBJ segments were identified across samples and were used for gene usage analysis of CDR3 amino acid clonotypes. COPE and FqMerger were used to merge the filtered high-quality paired reads into contigs. BLAST was used to align contigs to IMGT TRBV, TRBD and TRBJ reference genes, and CDR3 was defined according to IMGT. Any clonotype with a frequency above 0.1% was classified as a highly expanded clone. Shannon entropy was used to measure repertoire diversity, and the Gini coefficient was used to measure V-J evenness. A clonotype was considered public if more than one individual shared it. TCRdb applied fastp at Q25 and MiXCR to the public reads, then kept only in-frame beta chains. Here each entry gathers all rows of one CDR3 protein and keeps the most common genes and DNA. The V and J calls follow TCRdb's processing rather than the paper's. The table for this sample lists approximately 460,000 distinct CDR3 sequences; less than 20% of them were counted only once. The biggest ten clones account for about 11% of the sample.

CDR1 and CDR2 (MNHEY, SMNVEV) derive from the germline V gene (reference sequence). Inclusive of the bounding cysteine and phenylalanine, the CDR3 is 14 residues long. Only the CDR3 part of the read is kept: 42 bases, read in frame from the first base. V is clipped by 2 bases and J by 2 bases, and the sequence between their germline boundaries is 9 bases long. This clonotype was observed a handful of times. There is no known antigen for this receptor. No much larger clone is present one base from it, and per-base qualities are unavailable. The full study reports these points: Lower TCR Shannon entropy and fewer highly expanded clones were observed in persistent Graves' disease patients than in newly diagnosed patients, which suggested clonal expansion. The study examined only peripheral blood because the primary lesion, thyroid tissue, could not be accessed. Patients with persistent disease shared more public clonotypes (approximately 2,500) than newly diagnosed patients did (966). Only the TCR beta chain was sequenced and analyzed. As a limitation, the authors acknowledged that the small sample size may reduce accuracy. TRBV28, TRBJ1-2 and TRBJ2-5 were preferentially used in persistent disease, while TRBV20-1 and TRBJ2-1 were favored in newly diagnosed disease.

The sample's time point label is to be understood as: newly diagnosed GD, antithyroid drugs for less than 3 months. For both TCR sequencing and RNA sequencing, RNA was extracted from PBMCs in TRIzol. Graves' disease was diagnosed according to American Thyroid Association guidelines. Patients for the study were recruited at an endocrinology department in Xi'an, China. Each patient gave 8.5 to 9.5 milliliters of peripheral blood, collected in an EDTA anticoagulant tube. Ficoll Paque Plus density gradient separation was used to isolate PBMCs, and no further T cell sorting was performed. An Agilent 2100 Bioanalyzer and agarose gel were used to check RNA quality, while a NanoDrop 2000 measured RNA concentration. The data were also submitted as part of a second study, on T cells in Graves' hyperthyroidism and ophthalmopathy. The other study reports the following: A patient counted as having stable Graves' hyperthyroidism if no progression to ophthalmopathy occurred over 18 months of follow-up. Hyperthyroidism patients were aged 18 to 65 years and newly diagnosed, with disease duration of less than 2 months. Exclusion was applied to patients with uncontrolled infections, other autoimmune diseases, pregnancy or lactation. Diagnoses relied on clinical symptoms, serum thyroxine and TRAb, thyroid ultrasound and orbital computed tomography. The TCR CDR3 was subjected to a first round of RT-PCR using the HTBI primer set and the Qiagen OneStep RT-PCR kit. Most expanded thyroid clonotypes (frequency above 0.001) were also found in blood, which suggests that blood repertoires may mirror thyroid immune responses. A model built on a 13 V-J signature distinguished ophthalmopathy from stable hyperthyroidism, reaching roughly 88% sensitivity and about 81% specificity in cross-validation and 80%/75% in testing. During validation, the model predicted progression to ophthalmopathy a median of approximately 6 months ahead of onset, with around 71% sensitivity and 72% to 80% specificity. A discovery cohort of roughly 100 patients, 43 with Graves' ophthalmopathy and 55 to 65 with stable Graves' hyperthyroidism, was used to find distinguishing TCR V-J signatures. Prospective prediction of ophthalmopathy was tested in an independent validation cohort consisting of 18 to 20 hyperthyroidism patients and approximately 16 patients who later progressed to ophthalmopathy. For training and testing, the 110 or so patients in the discovery cohort were randomly divided in a 7:3 ratio. The study also compared thyroid tissue and blood T-cell repertoires from about six Graves' hyperthyroidism patients. After blood sampling, hyperthyroidism patients were treated with methimazole at a starting dose of 30 mg daily, and ophthalmopathy patients were treated with high-dose intravenous methylprednisolone. The libraries were constructed in a second round of multiplex PCR and then size-selected and purified. Libraries were sequenced paired-end with 100 bp reads on an Illumina HiSeq2000. SOAPnuke was used to process the raw data, with reads discarded if the reads contained adapters or uncalled bases, had a mean Phred below 15, or lacked an exact constant-primer or identifier match. High-quality paired reads were merged using COPE v1.2.5, and each unique nucleotide sequence was defined as a clonotype. MiTCR v1.1 was used to align the clonotypes against IMGT TRBV, TRBD and TRBJ reference segments. Analysis was restricted to V-J combinations with a frequency above 0.0001, which covered about 99% of repertoires. The TCS score was defined as F50 (clonal expansion) divided by E x V (chaos), with BLOSUM62-based TCRdist calculated between CDR3 peptides within each V-J. Welch's t-statistics and random forest reduced 450 to 600 V-J features to roughly 13, which were used in a naive Bayes classifier (R e1071). Sample size was not statistically predetermined, and blinding of investigators to group allocation was not performed. The paper describes TCR Vbeta CDR3 sequencing of 135 peripheral blood samples, made up of around 41 ophthalmopathy patients, roughly 75 hyperthyroidism patients and about 17 progressor patients.

This TCR came from a woman in her twenties or thirties with Graves disease. Donor details come from another sample of the same person, matched by shared clones. The chain links TRBV27 with TRBJ2-5; TRBD1 is possibly the D segment (5 matching bases). The material sequenced was peripheral blood mononuclear cells (PBMCs), taken at new diagnosis, from a patient treated with antithyroid drugs. For the CDR3, the sequence is CASSLDSFQETQYF. DNA sequence: TGTGCCAGCAGTTTAGACAGCTTTCAAGAGACCCAGTACTTC.